This passage covers 27 T cell receptor beta chains from one sample sequenced in a study of graft-versus-host responses after intestinal transplantation. Antigens for these TCRs are unknown. Measured with immunoSEQ multiplex PCR; TCRdb has only the in-frame clones, and not every one. There are 96,000 or so clones in the sample; more than 85% occur only once, and around 0.15% lies in the top ten. This specimen was unstimulated CD4+ T cells sorted from spleen or lymph node cells, taken before intestinal transplant. These receptors all come from a human donor who received an intestinal transplant.

The chain links TRBV2 to TRBJ1-5, with D possibly matching TRBD1 (6 bases). The germline gives CDR1 SNHLY, CDR2 FYNNEI. V was shortened by 4 bases and J by 3 bases, with 13 bases between the two germline ends. The CDR3 sequence is 15 residues long. DNA of the CDR3: TGTGCCAGCAGTGTGCCAGGGGCGAACAATCAGCCCCAGCATTTT. The encoded protein is CASSVPGANNQPQHF.

V and J are TRBV14 and TRBJ2-1; tentatively, D is TRBD1 (5 bases). V lost 7 bases to trimming and J lost 9 bases, with 16 bases between them. The CDR3 sequence is 13 residues long. Germline values: CDR1 SGHDN, CDR2 FVKESK. The CDR3 loop is CASKHRWSSEQFF. The CDR3 DNA sequence: TGTGCCAGCAAGCACAGGTGGAGTAGTGAGCAGTTCTTC.

The chain uses TRBV30 and TRBJ2-1, with D perhaps TRBD2 (6 bases). V was pared by 4 bases and J by 2 bases, with 15 bases between. From germline, CDR1 is GTSNPN and CDR2 SVGIG (reference sequence). The length of the CDR3 is 15 residues. CDR3 coding DNA: TGTGCCTGGATGAGACGGGAGACCCCCTACAATGAGCAGTTCTTC. It yields the protein CAWMRRETPYNEQFF.

The rearrangement uses TRBV7-6 and TRBJ2-1; 9 bases fit TRBD1. Germline CDR1 and CDR2: SGHVS and FNYEAQ. After removal of 8 bases from V and 5 bases from J, the junction contained 4 bases not matched to a gene. The CDR3 has 13 amino acids. CDR3 coding DNA: TGTGCCAGCGGACAGGGGTTTGACAATGAGCAGTTCTTC. Its protein is CASGQGFDNEQFF.

V usage is TRBV6-5 and J usage is TRBJ2-3, with no clear D. Trimming stripped 4 bases from V and 2 bases from J, with 13 bases between. CDR1 is MNHEY and CDR2 is SVGAGI in the germline V gene. CDR3 length: 15 amino acids. The CDR3 reads CASSSLSANTDTQYF. CDR3 in DNA: TGTGCCAGCAGTTCCCTCAGCGCCAACACAGATACGCAGTATTTT.

V and J are TRBV2 and TRBJ1-1, with 10 nucleotides matching TRBD1. The V segment lost 6 bases and the J segment 1 base; nucleotides outside the gene matches: 2. CDR1 SNHLY and CDR2 FYNNEI come from the germline V gene. This CDR3 spans 14 amino acids. CDR3 nucleotide sequence: TGTGCCAGCAGCCGGGACAGGGGGAACACTGAAGCTTTCTTT. Protein sequence: CASSRDRGNTEAFF.

This clone has only a few counts. The chain joins TRBV2 to TRBJ1-1; D gene unclear. Germline values: CDR1 SNHLY, CDR2 FYNNEI. This CDR3 is 13 amino acids long. Trimming stripped 3 bases from V and 3 bases from J, with 8 bases between. In DNA, the CDR3 is TGTGCCAGCAGTGATCGACTCCACACTGAAGCTTTCTTT. This sequence encodes CASSDRLHTEAFF.

V is TRBV5-1 and J is TRBJ2-5; the match to TRBD1 covers 7 bases. The J call may be in error: the DNA end matches TRBJ2-7 better. CDR3 length: 14 residues. Looked up from germline, CDR1 is SGHRS and CDR2 is YFSETQ. CDR3 in amino acids: CASSSARGPNEQYF. As DNA, the CDR3 is TGCGCCAGCAGCTCAGCAAGGGGGCCGAACGAGCAGTACTTC.

The chain links TRBV5-1 to TRBJ1-4; the match to TRBD1 covers 7 bases. The CDR3 has 14 residues. From germline, CDR1 is SGHRS and CDR2 YFSETQ. V lost 5 bases and J lost 2; bases outside the gene matches: 3. DNA of the CDR3: TGCGCCAGCAGAGAGGGGGCGACTAATGAAAAACTGTTTTTT. It is translated as CASREGATNEKLFF.

The chain links TRBV6-5 to TRBJ1-1; D is undetermined. The CDR3 spans 16 residues. Trimming removed 0 bases from V and 5 bases from J, with 16 bases in between. Per the germline V gene, CDR1 is MNHEY and CDR2 is SVGAGI. The CDR3 reads CASSYSTGRLRTEAFF. The CDR3 DNA reads as TGTGCCAGCAGTTACTCGACCGGCAGGCTCCGGACTGAAGCTTTCTTT.

This clone was detected once. This chain connects TRBV2 to TRBJ1-6, with D maybe TRBD1 (5 bases). Germline V gene sequence: CDR1 SNHLY, CDR2 FYNNEI. The CDR3 is 16 residues long. The V gene lost 6 bases and the J gene lost 6 bases, with 18 bases spanning the gap. The CDR3 sequence: CASSTEGGAGNSPLHF. The CDR3 DNA follows: TGTGCCAGCAGCACGGAGGGAGGGGCGGGTAATTCACCCCTCCACTTT.

The genes are TRBV19 and TRBJ1-5; 8 bases are a match to TRBD1. Germline V gene lookup returns CDR1 LNHDA and CDR2 SQIVND (reference sequence). Losses at the gene ends were 5 bases for V and 0 bases for J; bases not matched to a gene: 6. This CDR3 has 16 amino acids. CDR3 residues: CASSSWTGPSNQPQHF. CDR3 bases: TGTGCCAGTAGTTCCTGGACAGGGCCTAGCAATCAGCCCCAGCATTTT.

The chain couples TRBV1 to TRBJ2-5; TRBD2, as called in the table, went unchecked against the DNA. TRBV1 is a known pseudogene. The CDR3 runs 17 residues. The CDR3 nucleotides read TGCACCAGCAGCCACCCGGGCTTACGGGGGGGCCTTGAGACCCAGTACTTC. It codes for CTSSHPGLRGGLETQYF.

The chain combines TRBV9 with TRBJ2-7, with TRBD2 identical over 9 bases. The CDR3 loop spans 15 amino acids. Germline CDR1 SGDLS, CDR2 YYNGEE. V shed 3 bases and J 0 bases; nucleotides not matched to a gene: 4. CDR3 in DNA: TGTGCCAGCAGCGACGGACTAGCGAGCTCCTACGAGCAGTACTTC. Translated, it gives CASSDGLASSYEQYF.

This chain joins TRBV30 and TRBJ2-3; 12 nucleotides align to TRBD2. The CDR3 contains 14 residues. The germline V gene has CDR1 GTSNPN and CDR2 SVGIG (reference sequence). V lost 3 bases, J lost 8 bases, and 6 bases stayed unmatched. The CDR3 bases are TGTGCCTGGAGACTAGCGGGAGGTGGAGGTACGCAGTATTTT. It codes for CAWRLAGGGGTQYF.

This chain uses TRBV19 with TRBJ1-5, with D maybe TRBD1 (6 bases). The V gene lost 2 bases and the J gene lost 3 bases, with 14 bases spanning the gap. Germline V gene sequence: CDR1 LNHDA, CDR2 SQIVND (reference sequence). CDR3 size: 16 residues. The CDR3 DNA is TGTGCCAGTAGTATACACAGGGCTGGTGCCAATCAGCCCCAGCATTTT. This codes for CASSIHRAGANQPQHF.

This chain links TRBV6-9 with TRBJ2-1; TRBD1 might be the D (5 bases). This CDR3 contains 14 residues. V shed 1 base and J shed 9 bases, with 13 bases lying between them. Germline assignment: CDR1 MNHGY and CDR2 SVAAGI. CDR3 amino acids: CASSYFPGQSEQFF. The CDR3, as DNA: TGTGCCAGCAGTTATTTTCCAGGGCAGAGTGAGCAGTTCTTC.

This clone was seen only a few times. The V gene is TRBV7-2, the J gene TRBJ2-7, with a weak D call TRBD2 (5 bases). V was cut by 2 bases and J by 3 bases, with 8 bases left in between. CDR3 length: 13 amino acids. CDR1 is SGHTA, CDR2 FQGNSA, per germline. The DNA of the CDR3 is TGTGCCAGCAGCTTAACGGGGTACTACGAGCAGTACTTC. As protein: CASSLTGYYEQYF.

The chain joins TRBV6-5 to TRBJ1-1, with a tentative D call TRBD1 (6 bases). This CDR3 contains 15 residues. Trimming shortened V by 6 bases and J by 6 bases, and 20 bases separated the two germline ends. CDR1 is MNHEY, CDR2 SVGAGI, per germline. In DNA, the CDR3 is TGTGCCAGCAGGCCCACTTGGACAGATGTATCTGAAGCTTTCTTT. Translating gives CASRPTWTDVSEAFF.

The V and J genes are TRBV28 and TRBJ2-3, with 13 nucleotides matching TRBD2. The CDR3 spans 15 residues. The germline V gene encodes CDR1 MDHEN and CDR2 SYDVKM. The J segment lost 5 bases and the V segment lost 5 bases, leaving 4 bases of the junction unmatched. The CDR3 here is CASSAGLAGVDTQYF. The CDR3 region has the DNA TGTGCCAGCAGTGCAGGACTAGCGGGAGTAGATACGCAGTATTTT.

The chain carries TRBV7-8 and TRBJ1-2, with D maybe TRBD1 (5 bases). CDR3 length: 13 residues. Trimming removed 5 bases from V and 3 bases from J, with 10 bases in between. Germline lookup yields CDR1 SGHVS and CDR2 FQNEAQ. CDR3 region: CASSPGQHYGYTF. The DNA of the CDR3 is TGTGCCAGCAGCCCTGGACAACACTATGGCTACACCTTC. The full variable domain, with the rest looked up from reference TRBV7-8 and TRBJ1-2, is GAGVSQSPRYKVAKRGQDVALRCDPISGHVSLFWYQQALGQGPEFLTYFQNEAQLDKSGLPSDRFFAERPEGSVSTLKIQRTQQEDSAVYLCASSPGQHYGYTFGSGTRLTVV.

The rearrangement uses TRBV7-2 and TRBJ2-7, with 8 bases aligning to TRBD1. Germline V lookup: CDR1 SGHTA, CDR2 FQGNSA. This CDR3 contains 16 residues. Trimming removed 5 bases from V and 3 bases from J; junction bases left unmatched: 12. DNA for the CDR3: TGTGCCAGCAGCCCCTGGGCTACGACAGGGGACTACGAGCAGTACTTC. This sequence encodes CASSPWATTGDYEQYF.

The V call is TRBV28, the J call TRBJ2-5, with a weak D call TRBD2 (5 bases). V was cut by 10 bases and J by 5 bases, with 17 bases left in between. The CDR3 is 13 residues long. Germline V gene sequence: CDR1 MDHEN, CDR2 SYDVKM. CDR3 sequence reads: CATVEGREETQYF. The DNA for the CDR3 is TGTGCCACCGTCGAGGGTAGGGAGGAGACCCAGTACTTC.

The rearrangement uses TRBV5-5 and TRBJ1-4; TRBD1 matches 7 bases. The junction had 13 bases not matched to a gene; V was cut back by 0 bases and J by 11 bases. The CDR3 covers 16 residues. Germline CDR1 SGHKS, CDR2 YYEKEE (reference sequence). The CDR3 loop is CASSLGTQGGMGKLFF. In DNA form, the CDR3 reads TGTGCCAGCAGCTTGGGGACGCAGGGGGGAATGGGGAAACTGTTTTTT.

The V and J genes are TRBV28 and TRBJ2-3; 8 nucleotides agree with TRBD1. Germline CDR1 is MDHEN and CDR2 is SYDVKM. The length of the CDR3 is 16 residues. Trimming at V came to 5 bases and at J to 1 base, leaving 8 bases not matched to a gene. Written as DNA, the CDR3 is TGTGCCAGCAGTCCACGACCGACAGGGGGCACAGATACGCAGTATTTT. Encoded protein: CASSPRPTGGTDTQYF.

The V and J genes are TRBV23-1 and TRBJ2-7, with 7 positions matching TRBD2. TRBV23-1 is assigned to the ORF class and has an uncertain function. Trimming at V came to 3 bases and at J to 4 bases, leaving 12 bases not matched to a gene. The CDR3 consists of 16 residues. The CDR3 sequence: CASSQGEGNGGYEQYF. CDR3 bases: TGCGCCAGCAGTCAGGGAGAGGGGAACGGGGGGTACGAGCAGTACTTC.

This clone was found once. The chain's CDR3 is CASSRDNSGTQYF. DNA of the CDR3: TGTGCCAGCAGCAGGGACAATTCTGGTACGCAGTATTTT. V usage is TRBV2 and J usage is TRBJ2-3; tentatively, D is TRBD1 (6 bases). V gave up 6 bases and J gave up 8 bases, with 15 bases separating them. The CDR3 runs 13 residues. Germline V lookup: CDR1 SNHLY, CDR2 FYNNEI. Based on the CDR3 plus reference TRBV2 and TRBJ2-3, the full variable domain is EPEVTQTPSHQVTQMGQEVILRCVPISNHLYFYWYRQILGQKVEFLVSFYNNEISEKSEIFDDQFSVERPDGSNFTLKIRSTKLEDSAMYFCASSRDNSGTQYFGPGTRLTVL.